Shown below are 20 T cell receptor beta chains from a single sample sequenced in a study of T cells in Graves' hyperthyroidism and ophthalmopathy. RNA transcripts were the template for amplifying TCR beta CDR3 regions. Primed by the HTBI set, a first-round RT-PCR was run on the TCR CDR3. TCRdb redid the calling of the multiplex PCR reads with MiXCR, one entry per CDR3 protein. The table includes 250,000 to 300,000 distinct CDR3 sequences, around 19% detected once. Sequencing was done on a sample of blood. Receptors were obtained from a man aged 50-60 years with Graves' ophthalmopathy.

In this sample, this clonotype turned up many times. This chain joins TRBV30 and TRBJ1-2, with D possibly TRBD1 on 5 matching bases. Per germline, CDR1 GTSNPN and CDR2 SVGIG (reference sequence). The CDR3 sequence is 13 residues long. The V end lost 0 bases, the J end lost 7 bases, and 12 bases lay between the germline ends. The CDR3 nucleotides are TGTGCCTGGAGTGTACAAGGGGCAGGTGGCTACACCTTC. As protein: CAWSVQGAGGYTF.

This rearrangement joins TRBV6-1 to TRBJ2-1, with unresolved D. V was cut by 3 bases and J by 4 bases, with 16 bases left in between. Germline V gene data show CDR1 as MNHNS and CDR2 as SASEGT. This CDR3 has 16 residues. CDR3 nucleotides: TGTGCCAGCAGTGATACAGAAACCCGTCCTTACAATGAGCAGTTCTTC. This translates into CASSDTETRPYNEQFF.

The chain links TRBV7-2 to TRBJ2-7; D might be TRBD2 (7 bases). CDR3 length: 14 residues. Germline V lookup: CDR1 SGHTA, CDR2 FQGNSA. The ends were cut back, 5 bases at V and 4 bases at J, with 15 bases in the middle. The chain's CDR3 is CASSPGGGAYEQYF. CDR3 sequence (DNA): TGTGCCAGCAGCCCGGGGGGCGGGGCTTACGAGCAGTACTTC.

This clonotype appeared a few times. The genes are TRBV20-1 and TRBJ2-1, with D possibly TRBD2 on 6 matching bases. Trimming removed 1 base from V and 0 bases from J, with 10 bases in between. This CDR3 comprises 15 residues. The germline V gene has CDR1 DFQATT and CDR2 SNEGSKA (reference sequence). CDR3: CSARVGEASYNEQFF. The CDR3 DNA is TGCAGTGCTAGAGTTGGGGAGGCCTCCTACAATGAGCAGTTCTTC.

This clonotype came up many times. This chain links TRBV15 with TRBJ2-3; possible D gene TRBD1, 5 bases. V lost 1 base to trimming and J lost 2 bases, with 10 bases between them. The germline V gene has CDR1 LNHNV and CDR2 YYDKDF (reference sequence). CDR3 length: 15 residues. The CDR3 here is CATSRGQPITDTQYF. The DNA for the CDR3 is TGTGCCACCAGCAGAGGACAGCCGATCACAGATACGCAGTATTTT.

V and J are TRBV16 and TRBJ2-1, with 12 bases fitting TRBD2. The J segment lost 6 bases and the V segment lost 3 bases, leaving 3 bases of the junction unmatched. The CDR3 covers 15 residues. CDR1 KGHSY and CDR2 FQNENV come from the germline V gene. Written as DNA, the CDR3 is TGTGCCAGCAGCCAGACTAGCGGGAGTTTCAATGAGCAGTTCTTC. As protein: CASSQTSGSFNEQFF.

This chain uses TRBV10-3 with TRBJ1-1; 8 bases agree with TRBD1. J lost 1 base, V lost 8 bases, and 6 bases had no gene match. The CDR3 runs to 14 residues. Germline V gives CDR1 ENHRY, CDR2 SYGVKD. The CDR3 DNA follows: TGTGCCATCTGGCTTGGGACAGGGAACACTGAAGCTTTCTTT. It yields the protein CAIWLGTGNTEAFF.

This clonotype was seen a handful of times. The V call is TRBV28, the J call TRBJ1-1; D gene unclear. The CDR3 spans 15 residues. In germline, CDR1 is MDHEN, CDR2 SYDVKM. V lost 2 bases, J lost 8 bases, and 18 bases lay in between. CDR3 region: CASSLGRETSKEAFF. The CDR3 nucleotides are TGTGCCAGCAGTTTAGGTCGGGAGACCAGCAAAGAAGCTTTCTTT.

This clonotype was seen ten or more times. The J gene is TRBJ2-5, the V gene TRBV20-1; 8 bases align to TRBD2. CDR3 length: 15 residues. Trimming removed 2 bases from V and 7 bases from J; junction bases left unmatched: 12. Germline loops: CDR1 DFQATT, CDR2 SNEGSKA (reference sequence). The CDR3 sequence is CSARWLAGPTLTQYF. Written as DNA, the CDR3 is TGCAGTGCTAGATGGCTAGCGGGCCCTACGTTGACCCAGTACTTC.

This clonotype showed up just a few times. V is TRBV9 and J is TRBJ2-2; TRBD2 matches at 11 bases. CDR3 length equals 15 residues. Germline values: CDR1 SGDLS, CDR2 YYNGEE. V lost 0 bases, J lost 11 bases, and 6 bases stayed unmatched. In DNA, the CDR3 is TGTGCCAGCAGCGTAGAAACTAGCGGGAGAGGAGAGCTGTTTTTT. Its translation is CASSVETSGRGELFF.

This clonotype was seen a few times. The chain joins TRBV5-4 to TRBJ1-6, with a tentative D call TRBD1 (6 bases). The length of the CDR3 is 14 residues. Germline V gene data show CDR1 as SGHNT and CDR2 as YYREEE (reference sequence). The V end was cut by 0 bases, the J end by 10 bases, with 11 bases between. For the CDR3, the DNA is TGTGCCAGCAGCTTGGAACACAGGGCCTCACCCCTCCACTTT. Its translation is CASSLEHRASPLHF.

Remarks on this clonotype: Germline is not matched at one junction end, which may reflect a read error. The CDR3 sequence: CACSEVRYGYTF. CDR3 DNA sequence: TGTGCCTGCAGTGAAGTGCGGTATGGCTACACCTTC. This chain uses TRBV6-1 with TRBJ1-2; the D is unclear. Per the germline V gene, CDR1 is MNHNS and CDR2 is SASEGT. CDR3 length equals 12 residues.

This clonotype was observed a handful of times. The gene calls are TRBV19 and TRBJ2-1; 7 bases are shared with TRBD2. Germline CDR1 reads LNHDA; CDR2 reads SQIVND (reference sequence). This CDR3 region has 14 residues. The ends lost 5 bases at V and 6 bases at J; junction bases unmatched: 7. The CDR3 nucleotides read TGTGCCAGTAGTCTACGCGGGAGTAGCAATGAGCAGTTCTTC. Residues: CASSLRGSSNEQFF.

Ten or more counts support this clonotype. This chain joins TRBV7-9 and TRBJ2-5; TRBD1 matches at 10 bases. The CDR3 length is 17 residues. The trim removed 5 bases at V and 5 bases at J, leaving 14 bases unmatched. Germline loops: CDR1 SEHNR, CDR2 FQNEAQ (reference sequence). CDR3 amino acids: CASSADVRDRGRETQYF. In DNA form, the CDR3 reads TGTGCCAGCAGCGCTGATGTCCGGGACAGGGGCAGGGAGACCCAGTACTTC.

This clonotype came up many times. The chain links TRBV7-2 to TRBJ2-1; no firm D call. Germline CDR1 and CDR2: SGHTA and FQGNSA. V lost 1 base, J lost 1 base, and 8 bases lay in between. The CDR3 is 15 amino acids. DNA for the CDR3: TGTGCCAGCAGCTTAGACTGGCCTTCCTACAATGAGCAGTTCTTC. Translating it yields CASSLDWPSYNEQFF.

Only a few counts were recorded for this clonotype. This rearrangement joins TRBV11-2 to TRBJ2-7; 14 bases are a match to TRBD2. V lost 4 bases and J lost 4; bases outside the gene matches: 12. Germline V CDR1 and CDR2: SGHAT, FQNNGV. The CDR3 consists of 18 residues. The CDR3 reads CASSSGTSGSIFPYEQYF. The CDR3 DNA sequence: TGTGCCAGCAGCTCCGGGACTAGCGGGAGTATTTTCCCTTACGAGCAGTACTTC.

This clonotype was recorded many times. The J gene is TRBJ2-7, the V gene TRBV5-1, with D perhaps matching TRBD2 (6 bases). The V end lost 6 bases, the J end lost 3 bases, and 13 bases lay between the germline ends. The CDR3 is made up of 13 amino acids. Germline-derived CDR1 and CDR2 are SGHRS and YFSETQ. CDR3: CASNPGEGYEQYF. The DNA of the CDR3 is TGCGCCAGCAATCCGGGAGAAGGCTACGAGCAGTACTTC.

Many counts were recorded for this clonotype. The rearrangement joins TRBV7-8 to TRBJ2-7; D is uncertain. The CDR3 spans 13 residues. Deletions cut 1 base from V and 6 bases from J, with 10 bases between. Germline V gene data show CDR1 as SGHVS and CDR2 as FQNEAQ. The DNA of the CDR3 is TGTGCCAGCAGCTTAGTAGATCTGACCGAGCAGTACTTC. This translates into CASSLVDLTEQYF.

The chain employs TRBV9 and TRBJ2-7, with D maybe TRBD1 (5 bases). The CDR3 is 15 amino acids. The V end lost 0 bases, the J end lost 6 bases, and 16 bases lay between the germline ends. Per germline, CDR1 SGDLS and CDR2 YYNGEE. The chain's CDR3 is CASSVDLSSGFEQYF. CDR3 DNA: TGTGCCAGCAGCGTAGATCTTTCTTCAGGGTTCGAGCAGTACTTC.

This clonotype was detected ten times or more. The V and J genes are TRBV5-1 and TRBJ1-1; D remains ambiguous. This CDR3 is built from 14 residues. V was cut by 1 base and J by 6 bases, with 13 bases left in between. The V gene's germline CDR1 is SGHRS and CDR2 YFSETQ. CDR3 coding DNA: TGCGCCAGCAGCTTGACACTGCTGAAGGCTGAAGCTTTCTTT. Translated: CASSLTLLKAEAFF. Filled out from reference TRBV5-1 and TRBJ1-1, the complete variable domain reads KAGVTQTPRYLIKTRGQQVTLSCSPISGHRSVSWYQQTPGQGLQFLFEYFSETQRNKGNFPGRFSGRQFSNSRSEMNVSTLELGDSALYLCASSLTLLKAEAFFGQGTRLTVV.